What follows are 32 T cell receptor beta chains derived from one specimen sequenced in a study of Ad26.COV2.S vaccination and SARS-CoV-2 variants. Generated by immunoSEQ multiplex PCR, the TCRdb table keeps only in-frame clones and is missing some. The repertoire holds about 680,000 clones, approximately 88% seen once, with 1.5% in the top ten. Treatment meaning: around 19 received Ad26.COV2.S at low or high dose, single or two shots; about five received placebo; per-sample allocation not given. All samples were drawn on day 63, counting from the first vaccine or placebo injection. The sample consisted of peripheral blood, taken in a trial of Ad26.COV2.S vaccine versus placebo. These receptors were collected from a person between 18 and 65 years old who received the Ad26.COV2.S COVID-19 vaccine or a placebo.

This rearrangement joins TRBV5-1 to TRBJ2-3; D gene ambiguous. The CDR3 is made up of 14 amino acids. V was pared by 2 bases and J by 2 bases, with 9 bases between. CDR1 SGHRS and CDR2 YFSETQ come from the germline V gene. The CDR3 sequence is CASSFSSSTDTQYF. CDR3 DNA sequence: TGCGCCAGCAGCTTTTCCAGCTCCACAGATACGCAGTATTTT.

The rearrangement uses TRBV7-9 and TRBJ2-3, with D unclear. The CDR3 loop spans 16 amino acids. The germline V gene has CDR1 SEHNR and CDR2 FQNEAQ (reference sequence). The V end was cut by 1 base, the J end by 7 bases, with 18 bases between. The CDR3 sequence is CASSLEVLAGQHTQYF. The CDR3 DNA sequence: TGTGCCAGCAGCTTAGAAGTGTTGGCAGGCCAGCATACGCAGTATTTT.

This chain connects TRBV5-5 to TRBJ2-3; 8 nucleotides align to TRBD1. The trim removed 4 bases at V and 2 bases at J, leaving 12 bases unmatched. Germline values: CDR1 SGHKS, CDR2 YYEKEE (reference sequence). The CDR3 covers 17 residues. The CDR3 loop is CASSHRTGSPHTDTQYF. DNA of the CDR3: TGTGCCAGCAGCCACAGGACAGGGTCGCCCCACACAGATACGCAGTATTTT.

This sequence joins TRBV10-3 and TRBJ2-1; D is possibly TRBD2 (7 bases). The germline V gene has CDR1 ENHRY and CDR2 SYGVKD. V dropped 2 bases and J dropped 7 bases, with 15 bases sitting between them. The CDR3 loop spans 15 amino acids. CDR3 nucleotide sequence: TGTGCCATCAGTGAGCCTGCGGGGGCGTGGAATGAGCAGTTCTTC. This gives the protein CAISEPAGAWNEQFF.

This clone was seen just once. J is TRBJ1-2 and V is TRBV5-6, with 9 bases lining up with TRBD1. The trim removed 3 bases at V and 4 bases at J, leaving 1 base unmatched. The CDR3 length is 13 residues. Germline CDR1 and CDR2: SGHDT and YYEEEE. CDR3 nucleotides: TGTGCCAGCAGCTGGGACAGGGCCTATGGCTACACCTTC. As protein: CASSWDRAYGYTF. The whole variable domain, filled in from reference TRBV5-6 and TRBJ1-2, reads DAGVTQSPTHLIKTRGQQVTLRCSPKSGHDTVSWYQQALGQGPQFIFQYYEEEERQRGNFPDRFSGHQFPNYSSELNVNALLLGDSALYLCASSWDRAYGYTFGSGTRLTVV.

This clone was seen just once. This chain connects TRBV18 to TRBJ2-7; no clear D gene. V was pared by 0 bases and J by 2 bases, with 11 bases between. This CDR3 region has 15 residues. The germline V gene encodes CDR1 KGHSH and CDR2 LQKENI. The CDR3 DNA sequence: TGTGCCAGCTCACCACCGGCGGTGGGCCCCTACGAGCAGTACTTC. Protein: CASSPPAVGPYEQYF.

The chain is built from TRBV10-3 and TRBJ2-7, with D possibly matching TRBD1 (5 bases). Germline assignment: CDR1 ENHRY and CDR2 SYGVKD. The CDR3 has 15 amino acids. Trimming left V 3 bases short and J 0 bases short, with 12 bases between. As DNA, the CDR3 is TGTGCCATCAGTGACCCGAGACAGAGCTCCTACGAGCAGTACTTC. This translates into CAISDPRQSSYEQYF.

V usage is TRBV5-6 and J usage is TRBJ1-2, with D maybe TRBD1 (6 bases). CDR1 is SGHDT, CDR2 YYEEEE, per germline. V was clipped by 4 bases and J by 7 bases, with 17 bases between them. The CDR3 is 14 amino acids. The CDR3 DNA is TGTGCCAGCAGCAAACCTCAGGGGCGTGCTGGCTACACCTTC. Encoded protein: CASSKPQGRAGYTF.

The rearrangement links TRBV7-8 to TRBJ1-5; D gene unclear. The length of the CDR3 is 16 residues. CDR1 SGHVS and CDR2 FQNEAQ come from the germline V gene. With 1 base removed from V and 0 bases from J, the gap between germline ends came to 10 bases. Here the CDR3 DNA reads TGTGCCAGCAGCTTAGGTGCAGATTATAGCAATCAGCCCCAGCATTTT. It encodes CASSLGADYSNQPQHF.

The rearrangement uses TRBV6-5 and TRBJ1-2, with TRBD1 identical over 7 bases. CDR3 length equals 15 residues. Germline CDR1 is MNHEY and CDR2 is SVGAGI. V was clipped by 0 bases and J by 4 bases; unmatched bases: 5. CDR3 in DNA: TGTGCCAGCAGTTACTCGACAGGGTCTGGCTATGGCTACACCTTC. This codes for CASSYSTGSGYGYTF.

The chain is built from TRBV9 and TRBJ2-5; a possible D gene is TRBD1 (6 bases). This CDR3 spans 15 amino acids. The germline V and J ends were trimmed by 0 bases and 5 bases, with 14 bases remaining between them. Germline loops: CDR1 SGDLS, CDR2 YYNGEE. In DNA, the CDR3 is TGTGCCAGCAGCGTAGAAGGCGCAGGGGTGGAGACCCAGTACTTC. It codes for CASSVEGAGVETQYF.

The rearrangement links TRBV7-9 to TRBJ1-4; 7 bases align to TRBD1. Per the germline V gene, CDR1 is SEHNR and CDR2 is FQNEAQ (reference sequence). Unmatched junction bases numbered 7, after V lost 0 bases and J lost 6 bases. The CDR3 extends over 16 amino acids. Written as DNA, the CDR3 is TGTGCCAGCAGCTTAGCAAGGGGGCAGATAGATGAAAAACTGTTTTTT. Its translation: CASSLARGQIDEKLFF.

This chain uses TRBV3-1 (or the pseudogene TRBV3-2) with TRBJ1-2; D may be TRBD1 (6 bases). Trimming shortened V by 4 bases and J by 4 bases, and 13 bases separated the two germline ends. Germline-derived CDR1 and CDR2 are LGHDT and YNNKEL (reference sequence). The CDR3 sequence is 14 residues long. The CDR3, as DNA: TGTGCCAGCAGCCCGCGGGACACTCTCTATGGCTACACCTTC. As protein: CASSPRDTLYGYTF.

This chain joins TRBV29-1 and TRBJ1-1; weak D call: TRBD1 (5 bases). V shed 7 bases and J shed 1 base, with 13 bases lying between them. The germline gives CDR1 SQVTM, CDR2 ANQGSEA. The CDR3 length is 13 residues. CDR3 sequence reads: CSAEGYENTEAFF. For the CDR3, the DNA is TGCAGCGCTGAGGGGTACGAGAACACTGAAGCTTTCTTT.

The V call is TRBV11-1, the J call TRBJ2-5; 10 bases align to TRBD2. This CDR3 is built from 16 residues. CDR1 and CDR2 from the germline V gene are SGHAT and FQDESV (reference sequence). Trimming cost V 5 bases and J 6 bases; bases outside gene matches: 12. CDR3 nucleotides: TGTGCCAGCAGCCCCACGGCAGCGGGGGGGCCGAAGACCCAGTACTTC. Translation gives CASSPTAAGGPKTQYF.

The rearrangement uses TRBV7-9 and TRBJ2-5, with D tentatively TRBD1 (6 bases). The V end was cut by 5 bases, the J end by 2 bases, with 18 bases between. CDR3 size: 16 residues. CDR1 is SEHNR, CDR2 FQNEAQ, per germline (reference sequence). This chain's CDR3 is CASSQIRQAGQETQYF. DNA for the CDR3: TGTGCCAGCAGCCAAATTCGACAGGCCGGACAAGAGACCCAGTACTTC.

The V and J genes are TRBV19 and TRBJ1-6; TRBD1 is a possible D gene (5 bases). Trimming pared 6 bases from V and 6 bases from J, leaving 18 bases between. CDR1 is LNHDA, CDR2 SQIVND, per germline (reference sequence). The CDR3 sequence is 16 residues long. The CDR3 nucleotides are TGTGCCAGTAGCCCCCGACCAGGGCGCGGTAATTCACCCCTCCACTTT. Translated, it gives CASSPRPGRGNSPLHF.

The chain is built from TRBV19 and TRBJ1-6, with unresolved D. Per germline, CDR1 LNHDA and CDR2 SQIVND (reference sequence). V was shortened by 1 base and J by 5 bases, with 6 bases between the two germline ends. There are 14 residues in the CDR3. The CDR3 region has the DNA TGTGCCAGTAGTATAGGCCAGGATAATTCACCCCTCCACTTT. It codes for CASSIGQDNSPLHF.

The chain carries TRBV7-8 and TRBJ2-1; 8 bases line up with TRBD2. The J segment lost 0 bases and the V segment lost 1 base, leaving 8 bases of the junction unmatched. The V gene's germline CDR1 is SGHVS and CDR2 FQNEAQ. This CDR3 is built from 18 residues. CDR3 DNA: TGTGCCAGCAGCTTAGAGGGCGGGAGGACCAGCTCCTACAATGAGCAGTTCTTC. This translates into CASSLEGGRTSSYNEQFF.

Concerning this clone: The same CDR3 arises from other DNA sequences in this sample as well. Here the CDR3 DNA reads TGCAGCGTTGCAGGGGGCGGCACCGGGGAGCTGTTTTTT. It translates to CSVAGGGTGELFF. The V call is TRBV29-1, the J call TRBJ2-2, with 8 bases that match TRBD1. Germline CDR1 SQVTM, CDR2 ANQGSEA. CDR3 size: 13 residues. The V and J ends lost 4 bases and 4 bases, in that order; junction bases with no gene match: 2.

The chain carries TRBV5-1 and TRBJ2-1; 13 nucleotides agree with TRBD2. Looked up from germline, CDR1 is SGHRS and CDR2 is YFSETQ. The CDR3 has 16 amino acids. The J segment lost 6 bases and the V segment lost 4 bases, leaving 7 bases of the junction unmatched. CDR3 DNA sequence: TGCGCCAGCAGCCGTACCGGGACTAGCGGGGCCAATGAGCAGTTCTTC. Translation: CASSRTGTSGANEQFF.

V and J are TRBV12-1 and TRBJ1-1; the table gives TRBD1 as D, unverified against the DNA. TRBV12-1 is listed as a pseudogene. The CDR3 covers 13 residues. The CDR3 region has the DNA TGTGCCAGCAGCTCTGACAGGGGGACTGAAGCTTTCTTT. Translating gives CASSSDRGTEAFF.

This clone appeared once. This chain uses TRBV7-8 with TRBJ1-4; 7 bases are shared with TRBD1. Germline V gene lookup returns CDR1 SGHVS and CDR2 FQNEAQ. This CDR3 is 15 amino acids long. Trimming took 6 bases from V and 1 from J; bases not matched to a gene: 5. The CDR3 coding sequence is TGTGCCAGCAGTGCGTACAGGGGAACTAATGAAAAACTGTTTTTT. It translates to CASSAYRGTNEKLFF.

The chain employs TRBV7-2 and TRBJ2-1, with D perhaps matching TRBD1 or TRBD2 (5 bases each). CDR1 and CDR2 (germline): SGHTA, FQGNSA. The CDR3 spans 15 residues. V was cut by 2 bases and J by 1 base, with 9 bases left in between. The CDR3 sequence: CASSLPGRSYNEQFF. CDR3 nucleotides: TGTGCCAGCAGCTTACCAGGGAGATCCTACAATGAGCAGTTCTTC.

The chain links TRBV23-1 to TRBJ1-5; D unresolved. TRBV23-1 is noted as an ORF with a role that remains uncertain. The CDR3 has 15 amino acids. The V and J ends lost 6 bases and 3 bases respectively, with 15 bases between them. CDR3 in amino acids: CASRDTDGPNQPQHF. CDR3 nucleotides: TGCGCCAGCAGAGATACCGACGGACCCAATCAGCCCCAGCATTTT.

This chain joins TRBV2 and TRBJ1-5; a possible D gene is TRBD1 (5 bases). The CDR3 consists of 13 residues. V was clipped by 7 bases and J by 7 bases, with 14 bases between them. Germline lookup yields CDR1 SNHLY and CDR2 FYNNEI. The CDR3 spells CASTGQGGQPQHF. CDR3 DNA sequence: TGTGCCAGCACTGGGCAGGGAGGCCAGCCCCAGCATTTT.

This chain connects TRBV5-8 to TRBJ1-4; no firm D call. The CDR3 sequence is 15 residues long. V was cut by 0 bases and J by 3 bases, with 9 bases left in between. Germline assignment: CDR1 SGHTS and CDR2 YDEGEE. DNA of the CDR3: TGTGCCAGCAGCTTGGGGACGACGCCTAATGAAAAACTGTTTTTT. As protein: CASSLGTTPNEKLFF.

The chain recombines TRBV20-1 with TRBJ2-7, with D perhaps TRBD2 (5 bases). The CDR3 contains 10 residues. V was cut by 6 bases and J by 12 bases, with 15 bases left in between. Germline V gene lookup returns CDR1 DFQATT and CDR2 SNEGSKA (reference sequence). The CDR3 loop reads CSASGESGYF. Here the CDR3 DNA reads TGCAGTGCGTCCGGGGAGAGCGGGTACTTC.

On this clone: Distinct nucleotide sequences in the sample also encode this CDR3. The chain uses TRBV5-1 and TRBJ1-2, with TRBD1 matching over 8 bases. Germline CDR1 and CDR2: SGHRS and YFSETQ. V dropped 4 bases and J dropped 4; count of bases not matched to a gene: 6. This CDR3 has 14 amino acids. This CDR3 reads CASSPGQGAYGYTF. Written as DNA, the CDR3 is TGCGCCAGCAGCCCCGGACAGGGCGCCTATGGCTACACCTTC.

The chain recombines TRBV19 with TRBJ1-5; 9 positions match TRBD1. The germline gives CDR1 LNHDA, CDR2 SQIVND (reference sequence). The CDR3 totals 16 residues. V trimming: 3 bases; J trimming: 7 bases; junction bases outside the gene matches: 10. CDR3 in DNA: TGTGCCAGTAGTATCGAGAGGGTGACAGGGGGACAGCCCCAGCATTTT. Translating gives CASSIERVTGGQPQHF.

This clone came up a few times. The V gene is TRBV27, the J gene TRBJ1-1; D uncertain. V was pared by 7 bases and J by 0 bases, with 15 bases between. Germline CDR1 is MNHEY and CDR2 is SMNVEV (reference sequence). CDR3 length equals 15 residues. The DNA for the CDR3 is TGTGCCAGCACCCCCGGGTCGGGAATGAACACTGAAGCTTTCTTT. The encoded protein is CASTPGSGMNTEAFF.

J is TRBJ2-7 and V is TRBV7-9; D gene unclear. Germline values: CDR1 SEHNR, CDR2 FQNEAQ (reference sequence). Trimming took 8 bases from V and 6 from J, leaving 14 bases between them. The CDR3 loop spans 12 amino acids. The CDR3 reads CASANDPSEQYF. DNA for the CDR3: TGTGCCAGCGCCAATGACCCTTCCGAGCAGTACTTC.